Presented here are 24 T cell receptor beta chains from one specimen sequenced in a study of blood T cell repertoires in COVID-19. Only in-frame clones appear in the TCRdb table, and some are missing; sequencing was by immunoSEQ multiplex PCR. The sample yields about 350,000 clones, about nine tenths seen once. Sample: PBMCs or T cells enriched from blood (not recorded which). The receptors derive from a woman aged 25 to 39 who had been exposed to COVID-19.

The CDR3 region is CATSDGDRAGYGYTF. In nucleotides, the CDR3 is TGTGCCACCAGTGACGGGGACAGGGCCGGCTATGGCTACACCTTC. V gene TRBV24-1 combines with J gene TRBJ1-2, with TRBD1 matching 9 bases. The CDR3 consists of 15 residues. Germline values: CDR1 KGHDR, CDR2 SFDVKD. Germline trimming cut 4 bases from V and 4 bases from J; bases unmatched to any gene: 6.

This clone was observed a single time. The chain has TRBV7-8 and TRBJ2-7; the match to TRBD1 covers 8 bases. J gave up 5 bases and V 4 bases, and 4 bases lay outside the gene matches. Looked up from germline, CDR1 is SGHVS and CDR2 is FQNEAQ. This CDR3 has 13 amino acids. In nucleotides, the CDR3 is TGTGCCAGCAGCTCGGACAGGGTACACGAGCAGTACTTC. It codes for CASSSDRVHEQYF. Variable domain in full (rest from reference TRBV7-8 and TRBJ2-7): GAGVSQSPRYKVAKRGQDVALRCDPISGHVSLFWYQQALGQGPEFLTYFQNEAQLDKSGLPSDRFFAERPEGSVSTLKIQRTQQEDSAVYLCASSSDRVHEQYFGPGTRLTVT.

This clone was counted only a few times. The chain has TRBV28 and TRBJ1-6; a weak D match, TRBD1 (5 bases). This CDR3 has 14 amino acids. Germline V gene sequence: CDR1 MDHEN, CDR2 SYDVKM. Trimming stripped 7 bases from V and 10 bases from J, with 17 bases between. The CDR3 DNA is TGTGCCAGCACCCCGGCGCAGGGAGGGTCACCCCTCCACTTT. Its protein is CASTPAQGGSPLHF.

The CDR3 region is CASSIDHGQNTDTQYF. For the CDR3, the DNA is TGTGCCAGTAGTATAGATCACGGACAGAATACAGATACGCAGTATTTT. This sequence joins TRBV19 and TRBJ2-3; D might be TRBD1 (6 bases). Looked up from germline, CDR1 is LNHDA and CDR2 is SQIVND (reference sequence). The V end lost 0 bases, the J end lost 3 bases, and 13 bases lay between the germline ends. The CDR3 length is 16 residues. Combining the CDR3 with reference TRBV19 and TRBJ2-3 gives the whole variable domain DGGITQSPKYLFRKEGQNVTLSCEQNLNHDAMYWYRQDPGQGLRLIYYSQIVNDFQKGDIAEGYSVSREKKESFPLTVTSAQKNPTAFYLCASSIDHGQNTDTQYFGPGTRLTVL.

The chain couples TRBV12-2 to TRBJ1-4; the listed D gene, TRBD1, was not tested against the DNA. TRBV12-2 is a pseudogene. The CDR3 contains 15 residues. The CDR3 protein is CASRLSDRASEKLFF. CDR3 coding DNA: TGTGCAAGTCGCTTATCAGACAGGGCGAGCGAAAAACTGTTTTTT.

The CDR3 nucleotides are TGTGCCAGTAGTGCGGACAGGGCTAGCACAGATACGCAGTATTTT. Its translation: CASSADRASTDTQYF. The genes are TRBV19 and TRBJ2-3, with 8 bases fitting TRBD1. Trimming took 5 bases from V and 0 from J; bases not matched to a gene: 4. Per the germline V gene, CDR1 is LNHDA and CDR2 is SQIVND (reference sequence). This CDR3 region has 15 residues.

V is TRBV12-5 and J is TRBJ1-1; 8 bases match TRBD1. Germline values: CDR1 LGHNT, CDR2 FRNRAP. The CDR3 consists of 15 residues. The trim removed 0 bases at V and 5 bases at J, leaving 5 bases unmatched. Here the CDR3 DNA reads TGTGCTAGTGGTTTGGTCACAGGGGGGGGTACTGAAGCTTTCTTT. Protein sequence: CASGLVTGGGTEAFF.

Here the CDR3 reads CASSPVTGGHTEAFF. The CDR3 coding sequence is TGTGCCAGCAGCCCAGTGACAGGGGGCCACACTGAAGCTTTCTTT. This chain links TRBV7-9 with TRBJ1-1, with 10 bases that match TRBD1. V was clipped by 5 bases and J by 3 bases; unmatched bases: 6. CDR3 length equals 15 residues. Germline V gives CDR1 SEHNR, CDR2 FQNEAQ (reference sequence).

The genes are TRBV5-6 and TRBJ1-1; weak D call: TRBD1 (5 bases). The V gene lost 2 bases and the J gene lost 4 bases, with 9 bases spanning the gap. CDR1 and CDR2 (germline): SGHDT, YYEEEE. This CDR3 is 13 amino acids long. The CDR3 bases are TGTGCCAGCAGCTTTGGGGGGACCACTGAAGCTTTCTTT. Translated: CASSFGGTTEAFF. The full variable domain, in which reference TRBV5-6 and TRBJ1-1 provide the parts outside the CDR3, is DAGVTQSPTHLIKTRGQQVTLRCSPKSGHDTVSWYQQALGQGPQFIFQYYEEEERQRGNFPDRFSGHQFPNYSSELNVNALLLGDSALYLCASSFGGTTEAFFGQGTRLTVV.

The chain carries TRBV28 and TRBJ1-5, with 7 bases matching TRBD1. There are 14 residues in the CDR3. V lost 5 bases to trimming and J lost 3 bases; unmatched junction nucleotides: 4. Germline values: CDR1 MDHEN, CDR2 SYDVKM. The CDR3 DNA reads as TGTGCCAGCAGTAAAGGGGGCCCCAATCAGCCCCAGCATTTT. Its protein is CASSKGGPNQPQHF.

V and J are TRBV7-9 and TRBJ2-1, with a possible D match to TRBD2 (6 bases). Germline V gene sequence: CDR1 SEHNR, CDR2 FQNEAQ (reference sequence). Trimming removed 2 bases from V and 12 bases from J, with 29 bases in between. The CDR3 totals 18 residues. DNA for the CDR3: TGTGCCAGCAGCTTATTTCTAACGAGGGCGGGACTTCTGCCTGGGCAGTTCTTC. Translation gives CASSLFLTRAGLLPGQFF.

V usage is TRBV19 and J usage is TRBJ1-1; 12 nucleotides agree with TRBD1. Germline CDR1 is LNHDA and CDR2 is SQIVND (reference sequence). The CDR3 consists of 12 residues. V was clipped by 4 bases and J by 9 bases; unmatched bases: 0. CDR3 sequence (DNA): TGTGCCAGTAGTAGGGACAGGGGGCAAGCTTTCTTT. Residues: CASSRDRGQAFF.

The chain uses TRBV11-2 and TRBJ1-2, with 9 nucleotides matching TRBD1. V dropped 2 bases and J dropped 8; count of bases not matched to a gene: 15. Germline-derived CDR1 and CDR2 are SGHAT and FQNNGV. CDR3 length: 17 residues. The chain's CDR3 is CASSLSQDRGLGSGYTF. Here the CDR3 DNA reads TGTGCCAGCAGCTTATCACAGGACAGGGGTCTAGGGAGCGGCTACACCTTC.

DNA for the CDR3: TGTGCCAGCAGCCAAAAAAATGACCCGAGCGCGTTTTTT. Its protein product is CASSQKNDPSAFF. The gene calls are TRBV5-4 and TRBJ2-2; no clear D gene. Trimming stripped 4 bases from V and 16 bases from J, with 20 bases between. The CDR3 is 13 amino acids. Germline V gene sequence: CDR1 SGHNT, CDR2 YYREEE (reference sequence).

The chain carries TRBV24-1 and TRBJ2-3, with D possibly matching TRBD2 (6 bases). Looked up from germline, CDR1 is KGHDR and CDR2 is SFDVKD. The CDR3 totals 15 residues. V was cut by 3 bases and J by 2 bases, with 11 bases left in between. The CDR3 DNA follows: TGTGCCACCAGTGATCTGGGGCGGGACACAGATACGCAGTATTTT. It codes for CATSDLGRDTDTQYF.

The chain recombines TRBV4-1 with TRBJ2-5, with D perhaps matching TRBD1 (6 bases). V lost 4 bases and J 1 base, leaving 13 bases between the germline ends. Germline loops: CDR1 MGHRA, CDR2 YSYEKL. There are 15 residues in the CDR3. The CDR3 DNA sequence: TGCGCCAGCAGCCCCAACAGGGACATCCAAGAGACCCAGTACTTC. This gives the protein CASSPNRDIQETQYF.

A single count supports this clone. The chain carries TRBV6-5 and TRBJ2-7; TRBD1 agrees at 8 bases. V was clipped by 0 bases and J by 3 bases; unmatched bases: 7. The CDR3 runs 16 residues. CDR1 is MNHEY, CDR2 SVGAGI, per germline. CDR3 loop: CASSYSGQAVGYEQYF. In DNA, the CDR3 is TGTGCCAGCAGTTACTCGGGACAGGCCGTGGGCTACGAGCAGTACTTC.

CDR3 DNA sequence: TGTGCCTGGAAGGGACAGGGGGCCCAGAACACTGAAGCTTTCTTT. Amino acid sequence: CAWKGQGAQNTEAFF. This rearrangement joins TRBV30 to TRBJ1-1; 12 bases match TRBD1. The ends lost 4 bases at V and 1 base at J; junction bases unmatched: 4. Germline V gene sequence: CDR1 GTSNPN, CDR2 SVGIG (reference sequence). The CDR3 length is 15 residues. Filled out from reference TRBV30 and TRBJ1-1, the complete variable domain reads SQTIHQWPATLVQPVGSPLSLECTVEGTSNPNLYWYRQAAGRGLQLLFYSVGIGQISSEVPQNLSASRPQDRQFILSSKKLLLSDSGFYLCAWKGQGAQNTEAFFGQGTRLTVV.

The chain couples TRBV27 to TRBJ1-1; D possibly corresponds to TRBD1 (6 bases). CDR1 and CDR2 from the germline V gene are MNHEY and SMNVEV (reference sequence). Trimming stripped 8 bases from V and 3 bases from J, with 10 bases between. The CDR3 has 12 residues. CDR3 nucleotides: TGTGCCAGCCGGGAGGGGGACACTGAAGCTTTCTTT. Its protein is CASREGDTEAFF.

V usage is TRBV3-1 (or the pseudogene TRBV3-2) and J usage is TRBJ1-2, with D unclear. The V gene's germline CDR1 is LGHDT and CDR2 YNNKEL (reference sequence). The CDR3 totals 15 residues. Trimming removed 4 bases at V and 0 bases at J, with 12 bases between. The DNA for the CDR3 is TGTGCCAGCAGCCCCGCGGGCTCAGCTAACTATGGCTACACCTTC. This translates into CASSPAGSANYGYTF.

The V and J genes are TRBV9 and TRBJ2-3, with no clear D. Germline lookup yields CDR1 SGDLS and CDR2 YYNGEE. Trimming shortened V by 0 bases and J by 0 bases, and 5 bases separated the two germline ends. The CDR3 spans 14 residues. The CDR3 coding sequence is TGTGCCAGCAGCGTAGCCATCAGCACAGATACGCAGTATTTT. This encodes CASSVAISTDTQYF.

CDR3 sequence reads: CARSLDRDRDSGNTIYF. In DNA form, the CDR3 reads TGTGCCAGAAGCTTAGATCGGGACAGGGACTCTGGAAACACCATATATTTT. The chain uses TRBV7-5 and TRBJ1-3; the D call in the table, TRBD1, was not verified against the DNA. TRBV7-5 is termed a pseudogene. There are 17 residues in the CDR3.

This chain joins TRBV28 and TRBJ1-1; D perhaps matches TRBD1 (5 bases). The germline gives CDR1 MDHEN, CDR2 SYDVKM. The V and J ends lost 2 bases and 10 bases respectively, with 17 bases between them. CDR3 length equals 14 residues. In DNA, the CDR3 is TGTGCCAGCAGTTTACCCCAGGGAATAGATGGAGCTTTCTTT. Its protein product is CASSLPQGIDGAFF. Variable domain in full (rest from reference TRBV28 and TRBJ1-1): DVKVTQSSRYLVKRTGEKVFLECVQDMDHENMFWYRQDPGLGLRLIYFSYDVKMKEKGDIPEGYSVSREKKERFSLILESASTNQTSMYLCASSLPQGIDGAFFGQGTRLTVV.

CDR3 sequence: CASSPSGANSYEQYF. CDR3 DNA: TGTGCCAGCTCCCCCAGCGGGGCCAACTCCTACGAGCAGTACTTC. V is TRBV18 and J is TRBJ2-7, with 7 bases that match TRBD2. The CDR3 has 15 amino acids. CDR1 and CDR2 from the germline V gene are KGHSH and LQKENI. The V segment lost 6 bases and the J segment 0 bases; nucleotides outside the gene matches: 8.